This entry lists 2 T cell receptor beta chains sequenced from one sample in a study of shared clonotypes between healthy human individuals (dated by TCRdb to 2018 to 2020). To prepare the library, the immunoSEQ multiplex PCR assay was applied. TCRdb limited this immuneACCESS table to in-frame rearrangements with V and J called. A share of clones is missing; checked studies link under half to unresolved V genes, and the rest is unexplained. This sample comprises hundreds of thousands of clones, roughly 96% of them detected only once. Less than 0.13% of the sample goes to the ten largest clones. CD8 naive samples consisted of CD45RO-negative cells that were positively selected for CCR7, yielding a CD45RA+CCR7+ population without TemRA cells. Source material: naive CD8+ T cells sorted from blood. The sample's cell subset or site, from its label and the paper: CD45RA+CCR7+. The receptors come from a woman aged 25-40 years in good health.

This clone was seen once. V gene TRBV7-9 combines with J gene TRBJ2-1; possible D gene TRBD2, 6 bases. V gave up 5 bases and J gave up 0 bases, with 11 bases separating them. The CDR3 consists of 15 residues. The germline V gene encodes CDR1 SEHNR and CDR2 FQNEAQ (reference sequence). For the CDR3, the DNA is TGTGCCAGCAGCCACGACGGGAGCTCCTACAATGAGCAGTTCTTC. Its protein is CASSHDGSSYNEQFF. The whole variable domain, filled in from reference TRBV7-9 and TRBJ2-1, reads DTGVSQNPRHKITKRGQNVTFRCDPISEHNRLYWYRQTLGQGPEFLTYFQNEAQLEKSRLLSDRFSAERPKGSFSTLEIQRTEQGDSAMYLCASSHDGSSYNEQFFGPGTRLTVL.

The chain combines TRBV27 with TRBJ1-1; the match to TRBD1 covers 7 bases. V shed 4 bases, J shed 4 bases, and the junction held 3 bases outside the gene matches. The CDR3 runs 13 residues. The germline gives CDR1 MNHEY, CDR2 SMNVEV (reference sequence). As DNA, the CDR3 is TGTGCCAGCAGTTGGACAGGTGGCACTGAAGCTTTCTTT. Translated: CASSWTGGTEAFF.